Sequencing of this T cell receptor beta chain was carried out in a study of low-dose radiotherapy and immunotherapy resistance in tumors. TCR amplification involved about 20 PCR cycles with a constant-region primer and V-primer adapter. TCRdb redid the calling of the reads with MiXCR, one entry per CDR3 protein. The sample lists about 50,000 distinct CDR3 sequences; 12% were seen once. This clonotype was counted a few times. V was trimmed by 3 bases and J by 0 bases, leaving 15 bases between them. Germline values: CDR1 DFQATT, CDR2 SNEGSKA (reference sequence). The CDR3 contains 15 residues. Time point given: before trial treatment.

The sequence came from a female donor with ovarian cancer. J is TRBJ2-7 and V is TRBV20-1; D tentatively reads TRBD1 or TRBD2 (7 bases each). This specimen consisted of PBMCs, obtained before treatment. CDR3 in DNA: TGCAGTGCTAGGAGCCAGGGGGGGAGCTCCTACGAGCAGTACTTC. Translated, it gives CSARSQGGSSYEQYF.